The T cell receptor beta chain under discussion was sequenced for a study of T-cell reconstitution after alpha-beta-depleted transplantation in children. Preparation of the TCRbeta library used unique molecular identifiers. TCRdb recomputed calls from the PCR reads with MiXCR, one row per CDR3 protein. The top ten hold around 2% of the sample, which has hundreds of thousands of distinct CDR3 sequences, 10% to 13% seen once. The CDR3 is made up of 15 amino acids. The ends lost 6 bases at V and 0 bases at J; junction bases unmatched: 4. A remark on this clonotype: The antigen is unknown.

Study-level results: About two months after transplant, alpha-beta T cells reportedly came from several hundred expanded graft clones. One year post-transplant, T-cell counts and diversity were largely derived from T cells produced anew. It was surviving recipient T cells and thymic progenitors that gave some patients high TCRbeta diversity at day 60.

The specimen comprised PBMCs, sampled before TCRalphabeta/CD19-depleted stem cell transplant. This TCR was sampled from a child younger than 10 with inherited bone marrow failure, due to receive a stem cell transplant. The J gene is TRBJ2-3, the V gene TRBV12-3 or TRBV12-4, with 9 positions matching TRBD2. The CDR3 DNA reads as TGTGCCAGCAGCAATAGCGGGAGAAGCACAGATACGCAGTATTTT. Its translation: CASSNSGRSTDTQYF.